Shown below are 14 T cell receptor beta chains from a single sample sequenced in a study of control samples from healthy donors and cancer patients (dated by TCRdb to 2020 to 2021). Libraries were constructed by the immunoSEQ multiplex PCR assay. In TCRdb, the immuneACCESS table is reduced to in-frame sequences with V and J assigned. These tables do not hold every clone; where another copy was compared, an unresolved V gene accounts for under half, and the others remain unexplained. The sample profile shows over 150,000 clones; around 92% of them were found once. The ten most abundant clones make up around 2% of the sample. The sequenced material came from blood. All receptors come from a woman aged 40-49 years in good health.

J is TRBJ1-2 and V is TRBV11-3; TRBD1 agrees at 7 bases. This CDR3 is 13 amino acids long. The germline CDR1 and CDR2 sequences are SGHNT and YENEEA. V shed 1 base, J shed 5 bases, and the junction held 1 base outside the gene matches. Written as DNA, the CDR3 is TGTGCCAGCAGCTTAGCAGGGGGATATGGCTACACCTTC. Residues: CASSLAGGYGYTF.

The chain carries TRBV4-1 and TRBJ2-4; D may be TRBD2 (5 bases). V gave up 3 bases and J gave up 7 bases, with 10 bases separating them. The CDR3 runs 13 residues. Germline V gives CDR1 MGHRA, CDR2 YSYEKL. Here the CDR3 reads CASSQGGLNIQYF. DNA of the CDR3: TGCGCCAGCAGCCAGGGCGGGTTGAACATTCAGTACTTC.

The CDR3 reads CAISDLGQGGYGYTF. The CDR3 DNA follows: TGTGCCATCAGTGATCTCGGACAGGGTGGGTATGGCTACACCTTC. The V call is TRBV10-3, the J call TRBJ1-2; 8 bases align to TRBD1. J lost 5 bases, V lost 3 bases, and 8 bases had no gene match. CDR1 and CDR2 from the germline V gene are ENHRY and SYGVKD. The CDR3 totals 15 residues.

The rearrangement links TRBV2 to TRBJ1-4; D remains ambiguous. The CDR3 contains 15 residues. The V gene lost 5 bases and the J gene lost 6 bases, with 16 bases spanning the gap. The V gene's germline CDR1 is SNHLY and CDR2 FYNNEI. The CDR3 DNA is TGTGCCAGCAGTCTACGGCCGGTAGAGTATGAAAAACTGTTTTTT. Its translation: CASSLRPVEYEKLFF. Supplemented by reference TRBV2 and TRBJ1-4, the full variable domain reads EPEVTQTPSHQVTQMGQEVILRCVPISNHLYFYWYRQILGQKVEFLVSFYNNEISEKSEIFDDQFSVERPDGSNFTLKIRSTKLEDSAMYFCASSLRPVEYEKLFFGSGTQLSVL.

The CDR3 sequence: CASSHRTGVDGYTF. The CDR3 DNA is TGTGCCAGCAGCCATCGGACAGGGGTAGATGGCTACACCTTC. The J gene is TRBJ1-2, the V gene TRBV3-1 (or the pseudogene TRBV3-2); 9 positions match TRBD1. The CDR3 totals 14 residues. CDR1 LGHDT and CDR2 YNNKEL come from the germline V gene (reference sequence). After removal of 3 bases from V and 6 bases from J, the junction contained 5 bases not matched to a gene.

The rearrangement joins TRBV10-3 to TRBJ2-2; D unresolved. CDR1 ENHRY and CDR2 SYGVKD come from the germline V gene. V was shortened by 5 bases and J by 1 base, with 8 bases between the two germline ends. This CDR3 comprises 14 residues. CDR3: CAISSDGNTGELFF. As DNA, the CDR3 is TGTGCCATCAGTTCGGACGGGAACACCGGGGAGCTGTTTTTT.

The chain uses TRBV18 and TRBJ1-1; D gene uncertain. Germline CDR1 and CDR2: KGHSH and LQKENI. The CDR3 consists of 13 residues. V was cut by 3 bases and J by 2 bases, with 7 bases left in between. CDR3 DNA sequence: TGTGCCAGCTCACCCCCCACCAACACTGAAGCTTTCTTT. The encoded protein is CASSPPTNTEAFF.

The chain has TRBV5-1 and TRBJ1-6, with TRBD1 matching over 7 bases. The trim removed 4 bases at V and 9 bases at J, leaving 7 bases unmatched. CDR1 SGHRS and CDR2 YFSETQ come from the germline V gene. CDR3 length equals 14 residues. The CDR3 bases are TGCGCCAGCAGCCTAACAGGGGTGGGTTCACCCCTCCACTTT. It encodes CASSLTGVGSPLHF. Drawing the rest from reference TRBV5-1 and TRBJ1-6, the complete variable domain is KAGVTQTPRYLIKTRGQQVTLSCSPISGHRSVSWYQQTPGQGLQFLFEYFSETQRNKGNFPGRFSGRQFSNSRSEMNVSTLELGDSALYLCASSLTGVGSPLHFGNGTRLTVT.

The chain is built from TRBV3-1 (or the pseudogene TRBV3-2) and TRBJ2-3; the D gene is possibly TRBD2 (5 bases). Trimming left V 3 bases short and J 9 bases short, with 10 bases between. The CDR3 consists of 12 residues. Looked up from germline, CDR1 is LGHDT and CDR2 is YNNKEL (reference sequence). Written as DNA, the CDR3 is TGTGCCAGCAGCCATGTCAGCGGAACGCAGTATTTT. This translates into CASSHVSGTQYF.

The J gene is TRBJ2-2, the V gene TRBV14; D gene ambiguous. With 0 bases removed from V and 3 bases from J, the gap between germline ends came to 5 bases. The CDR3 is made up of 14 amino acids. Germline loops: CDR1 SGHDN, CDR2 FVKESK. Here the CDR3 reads CASSQDWDTGELFF. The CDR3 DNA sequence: TGTGCCAGCAGCCAAGACTGGGACACCGGGGAGCTGTTTTTT.

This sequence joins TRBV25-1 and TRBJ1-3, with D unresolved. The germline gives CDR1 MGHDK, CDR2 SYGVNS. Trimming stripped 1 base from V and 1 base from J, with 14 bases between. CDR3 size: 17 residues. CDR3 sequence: CASSESAGRASGNTIYF. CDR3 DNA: TGTGCCAGCAGTGAATCCGCAGGCCGTGCGTCTGGAAACACCATATATTTT.

The CDR3 sequence is CASSLAGRGDAGETQYF. DNA of the CDR3: TGTGCCAGCAGCTTGGCTGGGCGGGGGGATGCAGGGGAGACCCAGTACTTC. This rearrangement joins TRBV5-4 to TRBJ2-5; 8 nucleotides line up with TRBD2. CDR3 length equals 17 residues. After removal of 0 bases from V and 5 bases from J, the junction contained 12 bases not matched to a gene. Germline V gives CDR1 SGHNT, CDR2 YYREEE (reference sequence).

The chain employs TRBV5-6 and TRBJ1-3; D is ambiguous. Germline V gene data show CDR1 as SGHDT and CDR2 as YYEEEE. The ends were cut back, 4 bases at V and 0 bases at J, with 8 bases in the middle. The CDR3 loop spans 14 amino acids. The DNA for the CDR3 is TGTGCCAGCAGCGAATTGAACTCTGGAAACACCATATATTTT. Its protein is CASSELNSGNTIYF.

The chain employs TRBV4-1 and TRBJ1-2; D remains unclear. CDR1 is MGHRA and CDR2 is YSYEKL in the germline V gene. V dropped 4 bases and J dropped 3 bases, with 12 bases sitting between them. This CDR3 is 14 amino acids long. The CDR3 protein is CASSLLSGDYGYTF. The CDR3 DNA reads TGCGCCAGCAGCCTCCTCAGCGGGGACTATGGCTACACCTTC.